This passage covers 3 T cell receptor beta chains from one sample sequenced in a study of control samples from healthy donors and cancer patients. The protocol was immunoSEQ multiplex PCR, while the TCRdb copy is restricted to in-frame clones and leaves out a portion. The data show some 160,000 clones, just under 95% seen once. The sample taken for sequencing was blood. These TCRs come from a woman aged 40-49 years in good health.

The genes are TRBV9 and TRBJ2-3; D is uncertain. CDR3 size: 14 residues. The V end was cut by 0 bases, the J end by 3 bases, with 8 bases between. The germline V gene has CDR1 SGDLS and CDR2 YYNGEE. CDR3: CASSVEGWTDTQYF. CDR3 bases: TGTGCCAGCAGCGTAGAGGGCTGGACAGATACGCAGTATTTT.

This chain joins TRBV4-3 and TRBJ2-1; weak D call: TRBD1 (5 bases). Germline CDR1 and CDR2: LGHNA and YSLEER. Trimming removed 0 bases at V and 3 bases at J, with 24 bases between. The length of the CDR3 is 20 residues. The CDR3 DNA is TGCGCCAGCAGCCAAGACCCAGGGTATATTGAGAGTTACTACTACAATGAGCAGTTCTTC. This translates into CASSQDPGYIESYYYNEQFF.

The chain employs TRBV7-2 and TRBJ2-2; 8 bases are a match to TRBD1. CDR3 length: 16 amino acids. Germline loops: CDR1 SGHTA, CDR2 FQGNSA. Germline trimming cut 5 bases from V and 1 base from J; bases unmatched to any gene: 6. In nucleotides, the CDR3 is TGTGCCAGCAGCAAATGGACAGGGATGAACACCGGGGAGCTGTTTTTT. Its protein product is CASSKWTGMNTGELFF.